A single sample gave rise to the 19 T cell receptor beta chains below, sequenced in a study of shared clonotypes between healthy human individuals. This table comes from immunoSEQ multiplex PCR, and its TCRdb copy is limited to in-frame clones, with some not included. Of about 1 million clones listed, around 74% are singletons. Material for sequencing was memory CD4+ T cells sorted from blood. This sample's subset: CD45RA-negative fraction. These receptors were obtained from a man aged 18 to 30 in good health.

This sequence joins TRBV20-1 and TRBJ1-1, with D hard to call. V lost 5 bases and J 8 bases, leaving 9 bases between the germline ends. The CDR3 covers 10 residues. Germline assignment: CDR1 DFQATT and CDR2 SNEGSKA (reference sequence). The CDR3: CSAPGHEAFF. Here the CDR3 DNA reads TGCAGTGCTCCCGGTCACGAAGCTTTCTTT.

This chain joins TRBV5-1 and TRBJ1-1; 7 positions match TRBD1. Germline V gives CDR1 SGHRS, CDR2 YFSETQ. J was trimmed by 3 bases and V by 4 bases; bases with no gene match: 6. CDR3 size: 14 residues. CDR3 bases: TGCGCCAGCAGCGTACGACAGGGTGACACTGAAGCTTTCTTT. Its translation is CASSVRQGDTEAFF.

V usage is TRBV5-4 and J usage is TRBJ2-3, with 9 bases matching TRBD2. This CDR3 spans 15 amino acids. Germline V gene data show CDR1 as SGHNT and CDR2 as YYREEE (reference sequence). After removal of 0 bases from V and 8 bases from J, the junction contained 7 bases not matched to a gene. The CDR3 nucleotides are TGTGCCAGCAGCTTGGGAACTAGCGGGTCAGGTACGCAGTATTTT. Protein sequence: CASSLGTSGSGTQYF.

This chain links TRBV10-3 with TRBJ1-2; no clear D. V dropped 3 bases and J dropped 7 bases, with 9 bases sitting between them. Germline CDR1 is ENHRY and CDR2 is SYGVKD. This CDR3 has 12 amino acids. As DNA, the CDR3 is TGTGCCATCAGTGAACCCCCATTTGGCTACACCTTC. This translates into CAISEPPFGYTF.

On this clone: This sample also contains other DNA sequences that code for the same CDR3. The chain recombines TRBV19 with TRBJ2-3; 9 bases line up with TRBD2. Germline lookup yields CDR1 LNHDA and CDR2 SQIVND (reference sequence). With 5 bases clipped from V and 1 base from J, the junction kept 7 bases outside the gene matches. The CDR3 spans 16 residues. CDR3 region: CASSSGTSSRTDTQYF. The CDR3 region has the DNA TGTGCCAGTAGTTCCGGGACTAGCTCTCGCACAGATACGCAGTATTTT. Combining the CDR3 with reference TRBV19 and TRBJ2-3 gives the whole variable domain DGGITQSPKYLFRKEGQNVTLSCEQNLNHDAMYWYRQDPGQGLRLIYYSQIVNDFQKGDIAEGYSVSREKKESFPLTVTSAQKNPTAFYLCASSSGTSSRTDTQYFGPGTRLTVL.

For this clone: At one boundary the junction diverges from the germline segment, which might be a read error. The gene calls are TRBV6-7 and TRBJ2-1; tentatively, D is TRBD1 or TRBD2 (5 bases each). TRBV6-7 is an open reading frame whose function is uncertain. The CDR3 extends over 13 amino acids. The CDR3 is CASSPTHRDRGIF. CDR3 in DNA: TGTGCCAGCAGCCCGACCCACCGGGACCGAGGGATCTTC.

This clone was detected once. The chain employs TRBV7-2 and TRBJ2-3; possibly TRBD1 for D (7 bases). Trimming removed 5 bases from V and 6 bases from J, with 21 bases in between. The CDR3 sequence is 16 residues long. The V gene's germline CDR1 is SGHTA and CDR2 FQGNSA. The CDR3 spells CASSRRTGGQQDTQYF. For the CDR3, the DNA is TGTGCCAGCAGCCGGCGGACAGGAGGGCAACAGGATACGCAGTATTTT.

This clone came up a few times. The chain combines TRBV7-2 with TRBJ2-7; tentative D call: TRBD2 (5 bases). Deletions cut 4 bases from V and 0 bases from J, with 7 bases between. CDR3 length equals 13 residues. The V gene's germline CDR1 is SGHTA and CDR2 FQGNSA. CDR3 bases: TGTGCCAGCAGCTCTGACTACTCCTACGAGCAGTACTTC. Encoded protein: CASSSDYSYEQYF.

A few counts support this clone. The chain is built from TRBV29-1 and TRBJ2-5; D remains unclear. The CDR3 has 11 residues. Germline V lookup: CDR1 SQVTM, CDR2 ANQGSEA. Trimming removed 2 bases from V and 4 bases from J, with 5 bases in between. The CDR3 spells CSVEPTETQYF. In nucleotides, the CDR3 is TGCAGCGTTGAACCTACAGAGACCCAGTACTTC.

This chain connects TRBV30 to TRBJ1-6, with a possible D match to TRBD1 (6 bases). The CDR3 spans 13 residues. Trimming cost V 4 bases and J 7 bases, with 11 bases left between them. Germline CDR1 GTSNPN, CDR2 SVGIG (reference sequence). CDR3 amino acids: CAWTIGQNSPLHF. The CDR3 bases are TGTGCCTGGACCATAGGACAGAATTCACCCCTCCACTTT. Variable domain in full (rest from reference TRBV30 and TRBJ1-6): SQTIHQWPATLVQPVGSPLSLECTVEGTSNPNLYWYRQAAGRGLQLLFYSVGIGQISSEVPQNLSASRPQDRQFILSSKKLLLSDSGFYLCAWTIGQNSPLHFGNGTRLTVT.

CDR3 nucleotide sequence: TGTGCCACCAGCAGAGGAGGGATGAGTGGTGAAGCTTTCTTT. It encodes CATSRGGMSGEAFF. The rearrangement uses TRBV15 and TRBJ1-1; no clear D. This CDR3 is 14 amino acids long. Germline lookup yields CDR1 LNHNV and CDR2 YYDKDF (reference sequence). V was trimmed by 1 base and J by 7 bases, leaving 13 bases between them.

Remarks on this clone: The sample carries other DNA sequences with the same CDR3. V gene TRBV7-2 combines with J gene TRBJ1-1, with a weak D call TRBD1 (6 bases). Germline V gene data show CDR1 as SGHTA and CDR2 as FQGNSA. This CDR3 spans 14 amino acids. Between the trimmed V and J ends, which lost 3 bases and 5 bases, there was a span of 13 bases. In DNA, the CDR3 is TGTGCCAGCAGCTTGAGATGGGGGCGTACTGAAGCTTTCTTT. Translation gives CASSLRWGRTEAFF.

The chain is built from TRBV30 and TRBJ2-4; D possibly corresponds to TRBD2 (5 bases). The CDR3 loop spans 15 amino acids. Per germline, CDR1 GTSNPN and CDR2 SVGIG (reference sequence). Trimming pared 5 bases from V and 0 bases from J, leaving 14 bases between. The CDR3 bases are TGTGCCTGGGTCCCTTCGGCGGGAGCCAAAAACATTCAGTACTTC. Translated, it gives CAWVPSAGAKNIQYF.

A word on this clone: The same CDR3 also results from other DNA sequences found in this sample. The chain carries TRBV6-1 and TRBJ1-4; 8 bases are a match to TRBD1. This CDR3 region has 14 residues. With V trimmed by 3 bases and J by 8 bases, 5 bases remained unmatched. CDR1 is MNHNS, CDR2 SASEGT, per germline. CDR3 region: CASSEGRGREKLFF. The CDR3 nucleotides are TGTGCCAGCAGTGAGGGCAGGGGGCGCGAAAAACTGTTTTTT.

The rearrangement links TRBV6-1 to TRBJ2-2; D possibly corresponds to TRBD2 (5 bases). CDR1 is MNHNS and CDR2 is SASEGT in the germline V gene. Trimming removed 2 bases from V and 6 bases from J, with 7 bases in between. The CDR3 is made up of 13 amino acids. CDR3 coding DNA: TGTGCCAGCAGTGAAAGGAGGCCCGGGGAGCTGTTTTTT. It specifies CASSERRPGELFF.

V and J are TRBV7-2 and TRBJ2-5, with 7 bases fitting TRBD2. This CDR3 region has 15 residues. V shed 3 bases and J 2 bases; nucleotides not matched to a gene: 6. From germline, CDR1 is SGHTA and CDR2 FQGNSA. The CDR3 loop is CASSFGWRGQETQYF. CDR3 in DNA: TGTGCCAGCAGCTTCGGGTGGCGGGGGCAAGAGACCCAGTACTTC.

This rearrangement joins TRBV27 to TRBJ1-1, with D maybe TRBD1 (5 bases). The germline CDR1 and CDR2 sequences are MNHEY and SMNVEV (reference sequence). This CDR3 comprises 15 residues. V dropped 0 bases and J dropped 4 bases, with 12 bases sitting between them. CDR3 region: CASSLSPGLGTEAFF. The CDR3, as DNA: TGTGCCAGCAGTTTATCTCCAGGGTTGGGCACTGAAGCTTTCTTT.

The chain employs TRBV19 and TRBJ1-3; TRBD1 might be the D (5 bases). V was shortened by 8 bases and J by 4 bases, with 15 bases between the two germline ends. The CDR3 runs to 14 residues. The germline CDR1 and CDR2 sequences are LNHDA and SQIVND (reference sequence). The CDR3 sequence is CASSWSWDGNTIYF. CDR3 bases: TGTGCCAGTTCTTGGAGCTGGGACGGAAACACCATATATTTT. The full variable domain, with the rest looked up from reference TRBV19 and TRBJ1-3, is DGGITQSPKYLFRKEGQNVTLSCEQNLNHDAMYWYRQDPGQGLRLIYYSQIVNDFQKGDIAEGYSVSREKKESFPLTVTSAQKNPTAFYLCASSWSWDGNTIYFGEGSWLTVV.

The V and J genes are TRBV7-2 and TRBJ1-2, with D possibly matching TRBD1 (5 bases). CDR1 is SGHTA, CDR2 FQGNSA, per germline. Trimming left V 5 bases short and J 7 bases short, with 17 bases between. CDR3 length: 14 amino acids. Here the CDR3 reads CASSPTGAGGGYTF. The CDR3 DNA reads TGTGCCAGCAGCCCCACGGGAGCGGGGGGTGGCTACACCTTC. Full variable domain (rest looked up from reference TRBV7-2 and TRBJ1-2): GAGVSQSPSNKVTEKGKDVELRCDPISGHTALYWYRQSLGQGLEFLIYFQGNSAPDKSGLPSDRFSAERTGGSVSTLTIQRTQQEDSAVYLCASSPTGAGGGYTFGSGTRLTVV.